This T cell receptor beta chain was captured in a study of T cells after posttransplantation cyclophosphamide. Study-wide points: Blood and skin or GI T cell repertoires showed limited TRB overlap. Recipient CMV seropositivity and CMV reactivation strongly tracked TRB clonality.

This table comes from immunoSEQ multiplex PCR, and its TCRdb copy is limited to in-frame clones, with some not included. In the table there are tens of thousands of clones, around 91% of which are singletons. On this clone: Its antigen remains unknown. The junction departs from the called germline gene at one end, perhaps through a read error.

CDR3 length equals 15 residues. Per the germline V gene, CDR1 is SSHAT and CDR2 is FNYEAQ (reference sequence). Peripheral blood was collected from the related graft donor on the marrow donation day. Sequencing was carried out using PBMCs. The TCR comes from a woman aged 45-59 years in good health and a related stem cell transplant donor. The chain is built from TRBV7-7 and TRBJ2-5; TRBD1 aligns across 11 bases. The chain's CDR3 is CASSPDRGPGGTQYF. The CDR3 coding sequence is TGTGCTAGCAGCCCGGACAGGGGGCCGGGGGGGACCCAGTACTTC.